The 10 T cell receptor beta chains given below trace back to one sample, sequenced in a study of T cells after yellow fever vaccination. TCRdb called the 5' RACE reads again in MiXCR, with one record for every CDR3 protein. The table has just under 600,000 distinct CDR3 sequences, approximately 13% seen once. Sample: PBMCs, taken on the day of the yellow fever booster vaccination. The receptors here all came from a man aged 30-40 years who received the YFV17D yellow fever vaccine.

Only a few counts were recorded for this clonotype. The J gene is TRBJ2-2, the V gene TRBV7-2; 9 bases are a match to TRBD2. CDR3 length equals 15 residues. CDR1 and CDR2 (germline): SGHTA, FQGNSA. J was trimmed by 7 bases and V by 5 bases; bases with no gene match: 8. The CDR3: CASSRRTSDNGELFF. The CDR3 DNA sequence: TGTGCCAGCAGCAGACGGACTAGCGACAACGGGGAGCTGTTTTTT.

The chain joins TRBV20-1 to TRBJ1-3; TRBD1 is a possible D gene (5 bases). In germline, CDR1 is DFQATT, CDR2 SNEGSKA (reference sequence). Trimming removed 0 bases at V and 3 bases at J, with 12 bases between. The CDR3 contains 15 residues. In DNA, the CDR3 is TGCAGTGCTAGAGATGGGGGAGGTGGTGGAAACACCATATATTTT. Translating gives CSARDGGGGGNTIYF.

As DNA, the CDR3 is TGCAGTGCTATTGATCGACTAGCGCGGAATGAGCAGTTCTTC. Translating it yields CSAIDRLARNEQFF. V gene TRBV20-1 combines with J gene TRBJ2-1, with 8 nucleotides matching TRBD2. In germline, CDR1 is DFQATT, CDR2 SNEGSKA (reference sequence). Trimming at V came to 4 bases and at J to 7 bases, leaving 9 bases not matched to a gene. The CDR3 is made up of 14 amino acids.

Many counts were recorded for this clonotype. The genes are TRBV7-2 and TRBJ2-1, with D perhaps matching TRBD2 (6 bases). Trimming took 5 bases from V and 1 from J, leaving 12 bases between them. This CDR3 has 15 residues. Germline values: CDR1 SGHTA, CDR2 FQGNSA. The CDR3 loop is CASSESRGSYNEQFF. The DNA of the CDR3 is TGTGCCAGCAGCGAATCGCGGGGTTCCTACAATGAGCAGTTCTTC.

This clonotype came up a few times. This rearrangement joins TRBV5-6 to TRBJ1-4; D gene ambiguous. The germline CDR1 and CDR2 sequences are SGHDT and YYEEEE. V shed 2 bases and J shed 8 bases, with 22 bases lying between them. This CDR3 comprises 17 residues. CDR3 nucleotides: TGTGCCAGCAGCTTCCGGATCGCCCTATATCCCTCCGAAAAACTGTTTTTT. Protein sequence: CASSFRIALYPSEKLFF.

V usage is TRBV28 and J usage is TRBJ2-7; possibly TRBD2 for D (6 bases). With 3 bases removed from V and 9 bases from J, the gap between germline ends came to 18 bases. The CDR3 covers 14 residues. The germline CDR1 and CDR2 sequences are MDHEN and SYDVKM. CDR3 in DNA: TGTGCCAGCAGTTTGACTAGTTTCAATCAAGGGCAGTACTTC. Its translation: CASSLTSFNQGQYF.

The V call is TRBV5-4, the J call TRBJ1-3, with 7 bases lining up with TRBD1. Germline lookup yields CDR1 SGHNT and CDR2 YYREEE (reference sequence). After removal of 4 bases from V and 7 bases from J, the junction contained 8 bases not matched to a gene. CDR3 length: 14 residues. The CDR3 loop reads CASSRDDRVNTIYF. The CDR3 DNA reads TGTGCCAGCAGCCGCGACGACAGGGTGAACACCATATATTTT. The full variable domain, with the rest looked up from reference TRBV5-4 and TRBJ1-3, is ETGVTQSPTHLIKTRGQQVTLRCSSQSGHNTVSWYQQALGQGPQFIFQYYREEENGRGNFPPRFSGLQFPNYSSELNVNALELDDSALYLCASSRDDRVNTIYFGEGSWLTVV.

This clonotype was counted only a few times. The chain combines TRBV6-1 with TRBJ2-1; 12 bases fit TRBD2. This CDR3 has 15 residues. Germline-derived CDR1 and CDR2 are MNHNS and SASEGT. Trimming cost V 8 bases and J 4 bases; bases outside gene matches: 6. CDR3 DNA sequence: TGTGCCAGCTGCCCTCTAGCGGGAGGGTACAATGAGCAGTTCTTC. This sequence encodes CASCPLAGGYNEQFF.

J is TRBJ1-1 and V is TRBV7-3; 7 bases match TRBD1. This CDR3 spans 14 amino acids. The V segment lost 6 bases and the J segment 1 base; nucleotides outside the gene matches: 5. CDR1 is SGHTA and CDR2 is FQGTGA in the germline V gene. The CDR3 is CASRSGTENTEAFF. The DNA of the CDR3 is TGTGCCAGCAGATCCGGGACAGAGAACACTGAAGCTTTCTTT. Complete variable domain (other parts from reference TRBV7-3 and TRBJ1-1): GAGVSQTPSNKVTEKGKYVELRCDPISGHTALYWYRQSLGQGPEFLIYFQGTGAADDSGLPNDRFFAVRPEGSVSTLKIQRTERGDSAVYLCASRSGTENTEAFFGQGTRLTVV.

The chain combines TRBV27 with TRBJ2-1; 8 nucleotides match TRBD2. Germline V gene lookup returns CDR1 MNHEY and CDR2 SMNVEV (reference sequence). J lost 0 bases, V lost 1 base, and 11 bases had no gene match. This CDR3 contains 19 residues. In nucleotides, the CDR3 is TGTGCCAGCAGTTTATATTGGCGTTTGCGGGAGGACTCCTACAATGAGCAGTTCTTC. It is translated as CASSLYWRLREDSYNEQFF.